Shown below are 30 T cell receptor beta chains from a single sample sequenced in a study of shared clonotypes between healthy human individuals. The naive CD8 fraction comprised CD45RO-negative cells positively selected for CCR7 and excluded terminally differentiated effector memory CD45RA+ cells. TCRdb's copy holds only in-frame clones and misses some; the assay was immunoSEQ multiplex PCR. This repertoire shows 550,000 to 600,000 clones, roughly 98% found once; its top ten account for 0.3% to 0.35%. Sequencing was performed on naive CD8+ T cells sorted from blood. The source of these receptors is a man aged 25-45 years in good health.

The chain couples TRBV15 to TRBJ1-5, with a weak D call TRBD1 (5 bases). The CDR3 runs to 14 residues. The germline CDR1 and CDR2 sequences are LNHNV and YYDKDF (reference sequence). The germline V and J ends were trimmed by 6 bases and 6 bases, with 15 bases remaining between them. The CDR3 nucleotides read TGTGCCACCAGGAAGGCCCAAAGGGGTCAGCCCCAGCATTTT. This sequence encodes CATRKAQRGQPQHF.

This chain uses TRBV5-6 with TRBJ2-7, with a weak D call TRBD1 (5 bases). The V gene's germline CDR1 is SGHDT and CDR2 YYEEEE. Between the trimmed V and J ends, which lost 0 bases and 6 bases, there was a span of 13 bases. This CDR3 region has 14 residues. CDR3 coding DNA: TGTGCCAGCAGCTTGGATAGCCAGGGAACCGAGCAGTACTTC. It is translated as CASSLDSQGTEQYF.

The J gene is TRBJ2-7, the V gene TRBV5-4, with 8 bases fitting TRBD1. The CDR3 totals 12 residues. V shed 9 bases and J 3 bases; nucleotides not matched to a gene: 5. Germline V lookup: CDR1 SGHNT, CDR2 YYREEE (reference sequence). The DNA for the CDR3 is TGTGCCACCGGGACAGGTTACTACGAGCAGTACTTC. It specifies CATGTGYYEQYF.

The rearrangement uses TRBV9 and TRBJ2-7, with D possibly matching TRBD2 (5 bases). The ends were cut back, 3 bases at V and 3 bases at J, with 13 bases in the middle. The CDR3 is made up of 14 amino acids. Germline CDR1 is SGDLS and CDR2 is YYNGEE. In DNA form, the CDR3 reads TGTGCCAGCAGCGATCAGGACTGGGGCTACGAGCAGTACTTC. Its translation: CASSDQDWGYEQYF.

V usage is TRBV6-1 and J usage is TRBJ1-1, with D unresolved. CDR1 is MNHNS and CDR2 is SASEGT in the germline V gene. CDR3 size: 12 residues. Deletions cut 6 bases from V and 1 base from J, with 6 bases between. The CDR3 region has the DNA TGTGCCAGCAGCCGAGGGAACACTGAAGCTTTCTTT. Its protein product is CASSRGNTEAFF.

The chain combines TRBV18 with TRBJ2-7, with 9 bases lining up with TRBD1. This CDR3 contains 14 residues. Germline values: CDR1 KGHSH, CDR2 LQKENI. V shed 3 bases and J 2 bases; nucleotides not matched to a gene: 2. As DNA, the CDR3 is TGTGCCAGCTCACCGCGGGACAGGGCCTACGAGCAGTACTTC. Translating gives CASSPRDRAYEQYF.

DNA of the CDR3: TGTGCCAGCAGCTTACCGACAGGGAAGGGCGCTTTCTTT. It encodes CASSLPTGKGAFF. The chain has TRBV7-9 and TRBJ1-1; 7 bases map to TRBD1. Germline V gene data show CDR1 as SEHNR and CDR2 as FQNEAQ (reference sequence). V dropped 2 bases and J dropped 11; count of bases not matched to a gene: 8. The CDR3 has 13 residues.

The chain uses TRBV6-6 and TRBJ1-1, with a possible D match to TRBD1 (5 bases). This CDR3 spans 13 amino acids. V lost 8 bases and J lost 1, with 11 bases in between. Germline V gene lookup returns CDR1 MNHNY and CDR2 SVGAGI (reference sequence). The CDR3 sequence is CASGRGGNTEAFF. CDR3 DNA sequence: TGTGCCAGCGGGCGTGGGGGGAACACTGAAGCTTTCTTT.

This clone was recorded once. The V call is TRBV5-4, the J call TRBJ1-2, with D maybe TRBD1 (5 bases). The length of the CDR3 is 14 residues. CDR1 and CDR2 from the germline V gene are SGHNT and YYREEE (reference sequence). V lost 1 base and J lost 3, with 10 bases in between. The CDR3 sequence: CASSLTVGDYGYTF. DNA for the CDR3: TGTGCCAGCAGCTTGACCGTGGGGGACTATGGCTACACCTTC.

This sequence joins TRBV6-5 and TRBJ1-1; D uncertain. Trimming removed 4 bases at V and 0 bases at J, with 12 bases between. The germline V gene has CDR1 MNHEY and CDR2 SVGAGI. The CDR3 sequence is 15 residues long. CDR3 amino acids: CASSFQEGMNTEAFF. CDR3 bases: TGTGCCAGCAGTTTCCAAGAGGGCATGAACACTGAAGCTTTCTTT.

The chain is built from TRBV7-9 and TRBJ2-1; D unresolved. The CDR3 consists of 14 residues. Germline values: CDR1 SEHNR, CDR2 FQNEAQ (reference sequence). Trimming shortened V by 5 bases and J by 5 bases, and 13 bases separated the two germline ends. The CDR3 reads CASSPEDSNNEQFF. The CDR3 DNA is TGTGCCAGCAGCCCAGAGGATTCCAACAATGAGCAGTTCTTC.

The V call is TRBV5-1, the J call TRBJ2-3; 7 nucleotides agree with TRBD1. CDR3 size: 15 residues. Germline CDR1 is SGHRS and CDR2 is YFSETQ. V dropped 4 bases and J dropped 2; count of bases not matched to a gene: 7. Here the CDR3 DNA reads TGCGCCAGCAGCAGCCGGGACAGCAACACAGATACGCAGTATTTT. Protein sequence: CASSSRDSNTDTQYF.

The chain uses TRBV6-1 and TRBJ2-7; D is unclear. V gave up 0 bases and J gave up 4 bases, with 13 bases separating them. This CDR3 is built from 15 residues. CDR1 is MNHNS and CDR2 is SASEGT in the germline V gene. As DNA, the CDR3 is TGTGCCAGCAGTGAAGCAGACCTTCTTGGTTACGAGCAGTACTTC. It is translated as CASSEADLLGYEQYF.

This chain connects TRBV7-7 to TRBJ2-1; either TRBD1 or TRBD2 may fit D (5 bases each). Trimming stripped 5 bases from V and 8 bases from J, with 25 bases between. The CDR3 is 17 residues long. The germline V gene encodes CDR1 SSHAT and CDR2 FNYEAQ (reference sequence). The DNA for the CDR3 is TGTGCCAGCAGCCCTTTGTACGGGACCCCAACGGGCGATGAGCAGTTCTTC. Amino acids: CASSPLYGTPTGDEQFF.

The chain recombines TRBV9 with TRBJ1-2, with D uncertain. Trimming cost V 0 bases and J 4 bases, with 4 bases left between them. This CDR3 contains 12 residues. From germline, CDR1 is SGDLS and CDR2 YYNGEE. This CDR3 reads CASSVARYGYTF. CDR3 nucleotides: TGTGCCAGCAGCGTAGCCCGCTATGGCTACACCTTC. Filled out from reference TRBV9 and TRBJ1-2, the complete variable domain reads DSGVTQTPKHLITATGQRVTLRCSPRSGDLSVYWYQQSLDQGLQFLIQYYNGEERAKGNILERFSAQQFPDLHSELNLSSLELGDSALYFCASSVARYGYTFGSGTRLTVV.

The V gene is TRBV27, the J gene TRBJ2-7; weak D call: TRBD1 (5 bases). The V gene lost 3 bases and the J gene lost 2 bases, with 14 bases spanning the gap. This CDR3 is built from 15 residues. In germline, CDR1 is MNHEY, CDR2 SMNVEV (reference sequence). CDR3: CASSFRQYRAYEQYF. CDR3 in DNA: TGTGCCAGCAGTTTCCGACAGTACCGAGCCTACGAGCAGTACTTC.

The chain combines TRBV11-2 with TRBJ2-1; D unclear. V dropped 5 bases and J dropped 12 bases, with 11 bases sitting between them. The CDR3 has 11 amino acids. CDR1 is SGHAT and CDR2 is FQNNGV in the germline V gene. The CDR3 DNA follows: TGTGCCAGCAGCCCCAACATACGGCAGTTCTTC. Amino acid sequence: CASSPNIRQFF.

The chain is built from TRBV29-1 and TRBJ2-7; D unresolved. The CDR3 contains 14 residues. V was pared by 2 bases and J by 0 bases, with 11 bases between. In germline, CDR1 is SQVTM, CDR2 ANQGSEA. CDR3 amino acids: CSVEQGTGSYEQYF. The CDR3 coding sequence is TGCAGCGTTGAACAAGGTACGGGCTCCTACGAGCAGTACTTC.

The genes are TRBV7-8 and TRBJ2-7, with 9 bases identical to TRBD2. The CDR3 spans 15 residues. Per germline, CDR1 SGHVS and CDR2 FQNEAQ. V lost 5 bases to trimming and J lost 2 bases; unmatched junction nucleotides: 7. The CDR3 DNA reads as TGTGCCAGCAGCGCCAGCGGGAGGAAAACCTACGAGCAGTACTTC. It translates to CASSASGRKTYEQYF.

The chain joins TRBV28 to TRBJ1-4; D remains ambiguous. CDR3 size: 17 residues. Germline assignment: CDR1 MDHEN and CDR2 SYDVKM. Trimming removed 5 bases at V and 0 bases at J, with 16 bases between. CDR3 sequence (DNA): TGTGCCAGCAGTGGCGTCATGAGGACCTCAACTAATGAAAAACTGTTTTTT. Amino acid sequence: CASSGVMRTSTNEKLFF.

This chain joins TRBV2 and TRBJ2-1; 12 bases are shared with TRBD2. V lost 10 bases and J lost 8; bases outside the gene matches: 18. Per germline, CDR1 SNHLY and CDR2 FYNNEI. The CDR3 has 17 amino acids. The CDR3 region is CATTPSGRASPPHEQFF. CDR3 DNA sequence: TGTGCCACTACACCTAGCGGGAGGGCCTCACCCCCCCATGAGCAGTTCTTC. Full variable domain (outside the CDR3, taken from reference TRBV2 and TRBJ2-1): EPEVTQTPSHQVTQMGQEVILRCVPISNHLYFYWYRQILGQKVEFLVSFYNNEISEKSEIFDDQFSVERPDGSNFTLKIRSTKLEDSAMYFCATTPSGRASPPHEQFFGPGTRLTVL.

V gene TRBV14 combines with J gene TRBJ2-7, with TRBD2 identical over 10 bases. Germline CDR1 is SGHDN and CDR2 is FVKESK. Losses at the gene ends were 4 bases for V and 3 bases for J; bases not matched to a gene: 3. This CDR3 has 14 amino acids. The CDR3 loop is CASSRLAGGYEQYF. In DNA, the CDR3 is TGTGCCAGCAGCCGGTTAGCGGGAGGCTACGAGCAGTACTTC. Drawing the rest from reference TRBV14 and TRBJ2-7, the complete variable domain is EAGVTQFPSHSVIEKGQTVTLRCDPISGHDNLYWYRRVMGKEIKFLLHFVKESKQDESGMPNNRFLAERTGGTYSTLKVQPAELEDSGVYFCASSRLAGGYEQYFGPGTRLTVT.

This chain links TRBV7-9 with TRBJ2-7; tentative D call: TRBD2 (5 bases). The V end lost 0 bases, the J end lost 0 bases, and 12 bases lay between the germline ends. The CDR3 runs 16 residues. The germline gives CDR1 SEHNR, CDR2 FQNEAQ (reference sequence). CDR3: CASSLARGLSSYEQYF. CDR3 in DNA: TGTGCCAGCAGCTTAGCTAGAGGGTTGAGCTCCTACGAGCAGTACTTC.

The chain uses TRBV27 and TRBJ2-7; 14 bases match TRBD2. The junction had 9 bases not matched to a gene; V was cut back by 6 bases and J by 5 bases. The CDR3 runs 16 residues. Per germline, CDR1 MNHEY and CDR2 SMNVEV (reference sequence). For the CDR3, the DNA is TGTGCCAGCAGCCGATTAGAGGGACTAGCGGGAGACGAGCAGTACTTC. It encodes CASSRLEGLAGDEQYF.

This rearrangement joins TRBV10-3 to TRBJ2-2; D ambiguous. CDR3 length: 12 amino acids. V shed 5 bases and J shed 3 bases, with 4 bases lying between them. CDR1 is ENHRY, CDR2 SYGVKD, per germline. The CDR3 nucleotides read TGTGCCATCAGTAAGGACACCGGGGAGCTGTTTTTT. Translation: CAISKDTGELFF.

This chain connects TRBV25-1 to TRBJ1-2; a possible D gene is TRBD1 (6 bases). CDR1 is MGHDK and CDR2 is SYGVNS in the germline V gene. The CDR3 contains 14 residues. Trimming removed 4 bases from V and 4 bases from J, with 13 bases in between. DNA of the CDR3: TGTGCCAGCAGTGGGGCCGGGACATTCTATGGCTACACCTTC. It encodes CASSGAGTFYGYTF.

This sequence joins TRBV10-2 and TRBJ1-1; no clear D gene. In germline, CDR1 is WSHSY, CDR2 SAAADI. The ends were cut back, 4 bases at V and 1 base at J, with 7 bases in the middle. This CDR3 has 13 residues. This CDR3 is CASSGRGNTEAFF. In DNA form, the CDR3 reads TGCGCCAGCAGTGGACGGGGGAACACTGAAGCTTTCTTT.

The chain joins TRBV7-6 to TRBJ2-7; TRBD2 aligns across 9 bases. Per germline, CDR1 SGHVS and CDR2 FNYEAQ. The length of the CDR3 is 15 residues. V was pared by 5 bases and J by 3 bases, with 8 bases of the junction left unmatched. The CDR3 region has the DNA TGTGCCAGCAGCCCCTTAGCGGGAGTGGTCTACGAGCAGTACTTC. Its protein product is CASSPLAGVVYEQYF.

The chain employs TRBV28 and TRBJ1-1, with D maybe TRBD1 (5 bases). CDR3 length: 18 residues. The germline V gene encodes CDR1 MDHEN and CDR2 SYDVKM. Trimming stripped 5 bases from V and 1 base from J, with 23 bases between. The CDR3 protein is CASSTNWGRGSGNTEAFF. In nucleotides, the CDR3 is TGTGCCAGCAGTACCAACTGGGGTAGGGGAAGTGGGAACACTGAAGCTTTCTTT.

In this sample, this clone turned up once. The chain has TRBV7-8 and TRBJ2-2, with no clear D. The V end was cut by 5 bases, the J end by 2 bases, with 6 bases between. CDR3 length: 13 residues. Germline-derived CDR1 and CDR2 are SGHVS and FQNEAQ. This chain's CDR3 is CASSPYNTGELFF. The CDR3 nucleotides are TGTGCCAGCAGCCCATATAACACCGGGGAGCTGTTTTTT.